This T cell receptor (beta chain) derives from a study of blood T cells in healthy people across ages. The use of a sample-barcoded 5' primer and a J-beta primer mix characterized a second PCR of roughly 6 to 11 cycles. MiXCR was run by TCRdb on the 5' RACE reads, yielding one entry per CDR3 protein. Of hundreds of thousands of distinct CDR3 sequences listed, 45% to 70% are singletons. Regarding this clonotype: Its antigen is still unknown.

Isolated PBMCs totaled at least 6.5 million in each sample. CDR1 SGHAT and CDR2 FQDESV come from the germline V gene (reference sequence). The CDR3 spans 16 residues. Study results and caveats: With donor CMV status unknown, expanded clonotype changes were possibly confounded. More naive CD4+ cells and higher diversity were found in long-lived than in aged donors.

Sequencing input: blood. The sequence was collected from a middle-aged man in good health. The gene calls are TRBV11-1 and TRBJ2-4; 10 positions agree with TRBD2. Matching the DNA end better, TRBJ2-5 makes the J call doubtful. CDR3 region: CASSPYGTSDQETQYF. The CDR3 DNA reads as TGTGCCAGCAGCCCTTACGGGACTAGCGACCAAGAGACCCAGTACTTC.